This TCR beta chain was observed in a study of T cell responses to AZD1222 COVID-19 vaccine. Findings and caveats of the study: Clonal diversity was possibly underestimated, and the donors were mostly white British, with more females.

About this clone: Its antigen is not known.

Profiling relied on immunoSEQ multiplex PCR, and the TCRdb table lists in-frame clones only, not all of them. The data show about 190,000 clones, 80% to 90% seen once. The clonotype was recovered from an adult in good health. The material was peripheral blood, obtained on day 0 of AZD1222 vaccination.

Written as DNA, the CDR3 is TGTGCCAGCAGGACAGGGGGCTCTCAGCCCCAGCATTTT. Its protein product is CASRTGGSQPQHF. The gene calls are TRBV12-3 or TRBV12-4 and TRBJ1-5; 10 nucleotides line up with TRBD1. Trimming took 6 bases from V and 6 from J; bases not matched to a gene: 2. There are 13 residues in the CDR3.